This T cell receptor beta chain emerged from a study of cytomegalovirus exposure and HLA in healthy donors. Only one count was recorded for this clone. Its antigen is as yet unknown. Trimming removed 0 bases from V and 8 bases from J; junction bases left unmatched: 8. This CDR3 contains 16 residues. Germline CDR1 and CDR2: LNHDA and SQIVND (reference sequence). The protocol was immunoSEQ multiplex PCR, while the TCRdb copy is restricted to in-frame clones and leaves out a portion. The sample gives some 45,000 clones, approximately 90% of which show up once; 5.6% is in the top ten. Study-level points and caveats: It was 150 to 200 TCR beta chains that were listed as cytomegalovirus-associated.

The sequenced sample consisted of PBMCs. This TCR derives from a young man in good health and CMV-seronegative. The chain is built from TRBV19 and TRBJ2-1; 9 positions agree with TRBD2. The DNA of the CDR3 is TGTGCCAGTAGTATAGATACGGCGGGAGGGCGGTATGAGCAGTTCTTC. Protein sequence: CASSIDTAGGRYEQFF.